This is a list of T cell receptor beta chains from one sample in a study of OX40 agonist ivuxolimab in advanced cancers. Measured with immunoSEQ multiplex PCR; TCRdb has only the in-frame clones, and not every one. The sample holds about 68,000 clones, about 84% seen once. Sequenced here: CD4+ or CD8+ T cells sorted from blood, sampled in a trial of the OX40 agonist ivuxolimab. The source is an adult with an advanced solid tumor such as melanoma, head and neck, liver or kidney cancer. Both conserved end residues are part of each CDR3. D genes are given only for firm matches.

TRBJ2-2 | 15 | TRBV6-5 | . | CASRSGNANTGELFF
TRBJ2-5 | 14 | TRBV19 | TRBD1 | CASSTAGGAQTQYF
TRBJ2-3 | 12 | TRBV2 | . | CASVGPTDTQYF
TRBJ2-2 | 16 | TRBV7-2 | . | CASRTLSGSYTGELFF
TRBJ1-2 | 16 | TRBV7-9 | . | CASSRTGLRGQYGYTF
TRBJ2-1 | 14 | TRBV30 | TRBD1 | CAWSTGQGAREQFF
TRBJ2-7 | 15 | TRBV15 | TRBD2 | CATSRELAGDSEQYF
TRBJ2-3 | 18 | TRBV29-1 | . | CSVELPAGQGEITDTQYF
TRBJ1-5 | 14 | TRBV30 | TRBD1 | CAWSVTGGTQPQHF
TRBJ2-3 | 16 | TRBV5-6 | . | CASRGGHWVSTDTQYF
TRBJ2-7 | 14 | TRBV19 | . | CASRSGPGSYEQYF
TRBJ2-3 | 16 | TRBV5-4 | . | CASSLGLASSTDTQYF
TRBJ1-2 | 13 | TRBV18 | . | CASSPSENYGYTF
TRBJ1-5 | 15 | TRBV19 | TRBD1 | CASIPAGQINQPQHF
TRBJ2-1 | 18 | TRBV7-3 | TRBD2 | CASSPATSGTSGKNEQFF
TRBJ1-2 | 11 | TRBV10-1 | . | CASSGGVGYTF
TRBJ1-5 | 17 | TRBV6-1 | TRBD1 | CASSEGAGGLPYQPQHF
TRBJ2-1 | 13 | TRBV2 | . | CASRRGIYNEQFF
TRBJ2-7 | 14 | TRBV6-1 | . | CASKSGPAGTEQYF
TRBJ2-1 | 15 | TRBV6-1 | TRBD2 | CASNPTSGAYNEQFF
TRBJ2-1 | 14 | TRBV5-4 | . | CASSLVGTYNEQFF
TRBJ1-1 | 14 | TRBV7-9 | . | CASTADTKNTEAFF
TRBJ1-5 | 13 | TRBV19 | TRBD1 | CASRTGTNQPQHF
TRBJ2-7 | 13 | TRBV11-2 | . | CASSLAHSYEQYF